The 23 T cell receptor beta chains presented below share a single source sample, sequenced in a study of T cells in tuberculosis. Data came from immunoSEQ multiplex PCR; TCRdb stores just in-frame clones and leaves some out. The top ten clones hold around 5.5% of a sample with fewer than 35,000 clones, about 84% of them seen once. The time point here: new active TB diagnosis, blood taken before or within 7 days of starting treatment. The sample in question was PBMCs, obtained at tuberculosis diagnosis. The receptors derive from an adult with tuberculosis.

CDR3 residues: CASSTGMNTEAFF. The CDR3 DNA follows: TGCGCCAGCAGTACGGGTATGAACACTGAAGCTTTCTTT. The gene calls are TRBV10-1 and TRBJ1-1; no reliable D call. The CDR3 length is 13 residues. CDR1 is WNHNN and CDR2 is SYGVQD in the germline V gene (reference sequence). V lost 5 bases and J 0 bases, leaving 7 bases between the germline ends.

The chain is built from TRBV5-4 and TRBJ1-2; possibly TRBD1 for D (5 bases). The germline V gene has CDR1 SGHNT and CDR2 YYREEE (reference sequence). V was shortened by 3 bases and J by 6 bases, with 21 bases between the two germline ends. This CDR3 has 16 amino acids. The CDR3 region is CASSSSTDKKNHGYTF. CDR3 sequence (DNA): TGTGCCAGCAGCTCCTCGACAGACAAGAAAAATCATGGCTACACCTTC.

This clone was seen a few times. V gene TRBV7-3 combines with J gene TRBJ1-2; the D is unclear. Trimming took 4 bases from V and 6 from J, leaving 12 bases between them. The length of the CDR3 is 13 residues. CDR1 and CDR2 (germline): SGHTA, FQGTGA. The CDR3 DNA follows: TGTGCCAGCAGCTCCTCGGGTGGAGATGGCTACACCTTC. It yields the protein CASSSSGGDGYTF.

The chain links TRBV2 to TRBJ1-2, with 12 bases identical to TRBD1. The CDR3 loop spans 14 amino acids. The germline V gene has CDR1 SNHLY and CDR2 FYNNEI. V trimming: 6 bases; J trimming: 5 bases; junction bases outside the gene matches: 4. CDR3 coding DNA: TGTGCCAGCAGGGGGGACAGGGGGCTTTATGGCTACACCTTC. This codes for CASRGDRGLYGYTF.

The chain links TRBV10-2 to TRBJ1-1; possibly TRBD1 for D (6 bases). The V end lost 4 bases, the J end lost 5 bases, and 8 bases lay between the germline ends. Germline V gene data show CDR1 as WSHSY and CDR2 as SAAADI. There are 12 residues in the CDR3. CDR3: CASSAGQTEAFF. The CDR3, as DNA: TGCGCCAGCAGTGCTGGACAGACTGAAGCTTTCTTT.

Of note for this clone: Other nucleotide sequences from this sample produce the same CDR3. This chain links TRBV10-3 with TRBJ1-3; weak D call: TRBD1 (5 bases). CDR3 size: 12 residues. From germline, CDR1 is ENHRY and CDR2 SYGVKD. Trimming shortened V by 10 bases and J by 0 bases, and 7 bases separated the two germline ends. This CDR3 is CATGGSGNTIYF. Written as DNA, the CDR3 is TGTGCCACCGGGGGCTCTGGAAACACCATATATTTT.

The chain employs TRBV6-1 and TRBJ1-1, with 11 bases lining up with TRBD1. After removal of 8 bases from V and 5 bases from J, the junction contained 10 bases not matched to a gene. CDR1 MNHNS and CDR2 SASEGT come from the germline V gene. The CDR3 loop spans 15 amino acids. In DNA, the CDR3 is TGTGCCAGCTACCCGAGGACAGGGGGCGTGACTGAAGCTTTCTTT. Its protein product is CASYPRTGGVTEAFF.

In DNA form, the CDR3 reads TGTGCCTGGAGTGTACAGGGGAGCACTGAAGCTTTCTTT. This codes for CAWSVQGSTEAFF. The rearrangement joins TRBV30 to TRBJ1-1, with TRBD1 matching over 7 bases. Germline V CDR1 and CDR2: GTSNPN, SVGIG (reference sequence). With V trimmed by 0 bases and J by 4 bases, 2 bases remained unmatched. The CDR3 runs 13 residues.

The CDR3 nucleotides read TGTGCCAGCAGCGTAGGGGACAGGGGTGAAAAACTGTTTTTT. Encoded protein: CASSVGDRGEKLFF. The chain employs TRBV9 and TRBJ1-4, with 10 bases lining up with TRBD1. Germline trimming cut 0 bases from V and 7 bases from J; bases unmatched to any gene: 0. The CDR3 spans 14 residues. CDR1 is SGDLS, CDR2 YYNGEE, per germline. The whole variable domain, filled in from reference TRBV9 and TRBJ1-4, reads DSGVTQTPKHLITATGQRVTLRCSPRSGDLSVYWYQQSLDQGLQFLIQYYNGEERAKGNILERFSAQQFPDLHSELNLSSLELGDSALYFCASSVGDRGEKLFFGSGTQLSVL.

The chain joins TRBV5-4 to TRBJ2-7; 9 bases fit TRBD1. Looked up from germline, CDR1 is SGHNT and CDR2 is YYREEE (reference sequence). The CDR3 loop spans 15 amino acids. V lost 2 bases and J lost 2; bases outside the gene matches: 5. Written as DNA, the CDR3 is TGTGCCAGCAGCTTATCCGGGACAGGGACCTACGAGCAGTACTTC. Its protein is CASSLSGTGTYEQYF.

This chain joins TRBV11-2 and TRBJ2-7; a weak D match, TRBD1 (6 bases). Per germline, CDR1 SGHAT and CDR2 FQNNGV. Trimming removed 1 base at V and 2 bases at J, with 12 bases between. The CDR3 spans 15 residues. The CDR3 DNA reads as TGTGCCAGCAGCTTAGTAGGGGGTGAAACCTACGAGCAGTACTTC. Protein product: CASSLVGGETYEQYF.

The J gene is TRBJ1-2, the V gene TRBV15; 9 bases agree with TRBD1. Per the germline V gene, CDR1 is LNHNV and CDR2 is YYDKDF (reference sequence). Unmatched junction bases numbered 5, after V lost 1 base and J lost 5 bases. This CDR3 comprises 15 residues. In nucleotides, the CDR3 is TGTGCCACCAGCAGAGGATCACAGGGGGCTTATGGCTACACCTTC. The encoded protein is CATSRGSQGAYGYTF.

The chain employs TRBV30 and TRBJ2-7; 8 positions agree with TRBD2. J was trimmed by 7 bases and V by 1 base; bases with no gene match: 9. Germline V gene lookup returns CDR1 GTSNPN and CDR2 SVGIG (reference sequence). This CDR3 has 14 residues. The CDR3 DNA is TGTGCCTGGAGTGCGGTAGCGGGATCTCGGGAGCAGTACTTC. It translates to CAWSAVAGSREQYF. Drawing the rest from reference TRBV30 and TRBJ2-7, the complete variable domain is SQTIHQWPATLVQPVGSPLSLECTVEGTSNPNLYWYRQAAGRGLQLLFYSVGIGQISSEVPQNLSASRPQDRQFILSSKKLLLSDSGFYLCAWSAVAGSREQYFGPGTRLTVT.

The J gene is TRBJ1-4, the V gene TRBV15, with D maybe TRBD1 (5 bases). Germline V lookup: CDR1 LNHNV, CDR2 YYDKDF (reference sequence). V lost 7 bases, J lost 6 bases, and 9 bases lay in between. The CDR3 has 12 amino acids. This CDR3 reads CATKGDDEKLFF. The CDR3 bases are TGTGCCACCAAAGGGGATGATGAAAAACTGTTTTTT.

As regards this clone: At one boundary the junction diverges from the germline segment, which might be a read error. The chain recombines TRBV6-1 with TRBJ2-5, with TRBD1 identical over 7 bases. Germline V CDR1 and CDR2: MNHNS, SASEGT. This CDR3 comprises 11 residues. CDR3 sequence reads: CASSGPRDSDF. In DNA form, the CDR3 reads TGTGCCAGCAGTGGACCCCGGGACAGCGACTTC.

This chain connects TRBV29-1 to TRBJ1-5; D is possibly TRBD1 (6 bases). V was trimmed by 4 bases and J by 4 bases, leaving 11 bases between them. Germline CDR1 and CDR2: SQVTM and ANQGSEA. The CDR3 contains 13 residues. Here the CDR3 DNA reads TGCAGCGTTGGAGAACAGGGTAATCAGCCCCAGCATTTT. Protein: CSVGEQGNQPQHF. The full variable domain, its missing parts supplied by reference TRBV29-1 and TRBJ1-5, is SAVISQKPSRDICQRGTSLTIQCQVDSQVTMMFWYRQQPGQSLTLIATANQGSEATYESGFVIDKFPISRPNLTFSTLTVSNMSPEDSSIYLCSVGEQGNQPQHFGDGTRLSIL.

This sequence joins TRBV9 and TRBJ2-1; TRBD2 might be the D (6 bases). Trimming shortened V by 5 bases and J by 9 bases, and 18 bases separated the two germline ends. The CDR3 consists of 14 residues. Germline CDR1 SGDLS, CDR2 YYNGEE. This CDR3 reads CASRDPAGSGEQFF. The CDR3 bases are TGTGCCAGCAGGGACCCGGCGGGAAGCGGTGAGCAGTTCTTC.

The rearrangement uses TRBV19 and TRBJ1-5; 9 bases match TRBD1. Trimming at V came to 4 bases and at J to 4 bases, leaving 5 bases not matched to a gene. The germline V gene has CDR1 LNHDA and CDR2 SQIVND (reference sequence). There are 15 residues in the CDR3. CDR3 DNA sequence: TGTGCCAGTAGTACTCCGGGACAGGGAAATCAGCCCCAGCATTTT. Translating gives CASSTPGQGNQPQHF.

CDR3 amino acids: CAISESTSSGQETQYF. The CDR3 DNA follows: TGTGCCATCAGTGAGTCGACCTCTAGCGGCCAAGAGACCCAGTACTTC. The chain carries TRBV10-3 and TRBJ2-5; 7 bases are shared with TRBD2. Per the germline V gene, CDR1 is ENHRY and CDR2 is SYGVKD. The V and J ends lost 0 bases and 1 base, in that order; junction bases with no gene match: 5. This CDR3 contains 16 residues.

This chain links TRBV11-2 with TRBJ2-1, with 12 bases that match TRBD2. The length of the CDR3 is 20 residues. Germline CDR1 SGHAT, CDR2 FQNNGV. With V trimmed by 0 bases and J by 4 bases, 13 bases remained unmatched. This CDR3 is CASSLDLTGPLAGGYNEQFF. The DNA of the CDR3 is TGTGCCAGCAGCTTAGATCTGACAGGGCCCCTAGCGGGAGGGTACAATGAGCAGTTCTTC.

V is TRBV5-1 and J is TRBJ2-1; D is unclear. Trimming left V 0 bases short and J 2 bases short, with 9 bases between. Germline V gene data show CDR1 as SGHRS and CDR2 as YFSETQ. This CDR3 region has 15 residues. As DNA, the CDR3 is TGCGCCAGCAGCTTGGCCGTGCAGGCCTACAATGAGCAGTTCTTC. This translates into CASSLAVQAYNEQFF.

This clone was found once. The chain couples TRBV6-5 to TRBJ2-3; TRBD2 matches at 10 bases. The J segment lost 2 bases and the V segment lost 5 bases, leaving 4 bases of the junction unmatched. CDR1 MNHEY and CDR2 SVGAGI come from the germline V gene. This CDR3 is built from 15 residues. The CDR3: CASSPSGGFTDTQYF. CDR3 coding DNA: TGTGCCAGCAGTCCTAGCGGGGGTTTCACAGATACGCAGTATTTT.

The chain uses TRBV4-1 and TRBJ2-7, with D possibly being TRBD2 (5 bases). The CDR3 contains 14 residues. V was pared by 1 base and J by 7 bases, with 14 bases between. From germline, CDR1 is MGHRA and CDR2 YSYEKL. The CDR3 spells CASSQASLAREQYF. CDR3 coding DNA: TGCGCCAGCAGCCAAGCGTCTCTAGCAAGGGAGCAGTACTTC.